The 18 T cell receptor beta chains below come from one sample, sequenced in a study of PD-1 blockade in classical Hodgkin lymphoma. Data came from immunoSEQ multiplex PCR; TCRdb stores just in-frame clones and leaves some out. The sample holds approximately 10,000 clones, around 90% seen once. Relapses following autologous stem cell transplantation were seen in all patients, with brentuximab vedotin exposure varying. The sequenced sample was peripheral blood mononuclear cells (PBMCs), obtained at baseline. The origin of the receptors is a human donor with classical Hodgkin lymphoma.

The chain is built from TRBV10-2 and TRBJ1-5, with TRBD1 identical over 7 bases. The CDR3 has 16 amino acids. The germline gives CDR1 WSHSY, CDR2 SAAADI. Unmatched junction bases numbered 4, after V lost 0 bases and J lost 2 bases. The CDR3 reads CASSESRGKGNQPQHF. In nucleotides, the CDR3 is TGCGCCAGCAGTGAGTCCAGGGGGAAGGGCAATCAGCCCCAGCATTTT.

The V call is TRBV20-1, the J call TRBJ2-7; D is ambiguous. The CDR3 sequence is 11 residues long. Trimming cost V 0 bases and J 4 bases, with 4 bases left between them. In germline, CDR1 is DFQATT, CDR2 SNEGSKA (reference sequence). CDR3 region: CSARDTYEQYF. The CDR3 bases are TGCAGTGCTAGAGATACTTACGAGCAGTACTTC.

The gene calls are TRBV11-3 and TRBJ2-2; D not certain. This CDR3 is 13 amino acids long. Germline CDR1 is SGHNT and CDR2 is YENEEA. Trimming removed 6 bases at V and 6 bases at J, with 11 bases between. CDR3 protein: CASSPDTSGELFF. The DNA of the CDR3 is TGTGCCAGCAGTCCCGACACATCCGGGGAGCTGTTTTTT. The full variable domain, in which reference TRBV11-3 and TRBJ2-2 provide the parts outside the CDR3, is EAGVVQSPRYKIIEKKQPVAFWCNPISGHNTLYWYLQNLGQGPELLIRYENEEAVDDSQLPKDRFSAERLKGVDSTLKIQPAELGDSAVYLCASSPDTSGELFFGEGSRLTVL.

The V and J genes are TRBV4-1 and TRBJ2-1, with 15 bases matching TRBD2. Germline assignment: CDR1 MGHRA and CDR2 YSYEKL. This CDR3 is 20 amino acids long. Trimming cost V 1 base and J 3 bases; bases outside gene matches: 10. The DNA for the CDR3 is TGCGCCAGCAGCCAAGGAGGACTAGCGGGAGGGCGTATTGGCTACAATGAGCAGTTCTTC. This sequence encodes CASSQGGLAGGRIGYNEQFF.

The CDR3 loop reads CATSMSGLRTASYEQYF. DNA for the CDR3: TGTGCCACCAGCATGAGTGGGTTAAGGACCGCATCCTACGAGCAGTACTTC. The chain carries TRBV15 and TRBJ2-7; D uncertain. The CDR3 spans 17 residues. Germline lookup yields CDR1 LNHNV and CDR2 YYDKDF (reference sequence). Trimming took off 4 bases at V and 1 base at J, with 20 bases between the two ends.

The V call is TRBV5-1, the J call TRBJ1-5, with a tentative D call TRBD1 (5 bases). Germline CDR1 is SGHRS and CDR2 is YFSETQ. The V gene lost 4 bases and the J gene lost 1 base, with 12 bases spanning the gap. The CDR3 loop spans 15 amino acids. This chain's CDR3 is CASSTTDSSNQPQHF. The CDR3 region has the DNA TGCGCCAGCAGCACGACAGATTCCAGCAATCAGCCCCAGCATTTT. The whole variable domain, remainder taken from reference TRBV5-1 and TRBJ1-5, is KAGVTQTPRYLIKTRGQQVTLSCSPISGHRSVSWYQQTPGQGLQFLFEYFSETQRNKGNFPGRFSGRQFSNSRSEMNVSTLELGDSALYLCASSTTDSSNQPQHFGDGTRLSIL.

The chain has TRBV9 and TRBJ1-4; the D gene is possibly TRBD1 (6 bases). The CDR3 runs 15 residues. Trimming stripped 0 bases from V and 7 bases from J, with 13 bases between. Per germline, CDR1 SGDLS and CDR2 YYNGEE. CDR3 in DNA: TGTGCCAGCAGCGTAGCGGCAGGGGAAGGTGAAAAACTGTTTTTT. As protein: CASSVAAGEGEKLFF.

The CDR3 sequence: CASSEAPGELFF. The CDR3 DNA is TGTGCCAGCAGTGAGGCCCCCGGGGAGCTGTTTTTT. This chain connects TRBV2 to TRBJ2-2, with unresolved D. V was clipped by 3 bases and J by 6 bases, with 5 bases between them. The CDR3 extends over 12 amino acids. Germline values: CDR1 SNHLY, CDR2 FYNNEI.

Worth noting for this clone: One end of the junction is discordant with germline, which a read error may explain. The gene calls are TRBV4-1 and TRBJ2-3; D gene unclear. The CDR3 contains 16 residues. The germline V gene encodes CDR1 MGHRA and CDR2 YSYEKL. The CDR3 DNA reads as TGCGCCAGCAGCCAAGCTCTCGTGTCAGGCACATATACGCAGTATTTT. This gives the protein CASSQALVSGTYTQYF.

The chain joins TRBV25-1 to TRBJ2-7, with a weak D call TRBD2 (5 bases). The germline V gene has CDR1 MGHDK and CDR2 SYGVNS. V was clipped by 1 base and J by 0 bases, with 19 bases between them. The CDR3 runs 18 residues. The CDR3 reads CASSESYGKGKSSYEQYF. CDR3 sequence (DNA): TGTGCCAGCAGTGAATCCTACGGGAAGGGCAAATCCTCCTACGAGCAGTACTTC.

The chain joins TRBV9 to TRBJ2-1; 10 nucleotides match TRBD2. Trimming took 3 bases from V and 8 from J; bases not matched to a gene: 8. The CDR3 totals 15 residues. Germline CDR1 reads SGDLS; CDR2 reads YYNGEE. The CDR3 bases are TGTGCCAGCAGCGCCCGCCTAGCGGGAGCGTATGAGCAGTTCTTC. Translation gives CASSARLAGAYEQFF. The full variable domain, in which reference TRBV9 and TRBJ2-1 provide the parts outside the CDR3, is DSGVTQTPKHLITATGQRVTLRCSPRSGDLSVYWYQQSLDQGLQFLIQYYNGEERAKGNILERFSAQQFPDLHSELNLSSLELGDSALYFCASSARLAGAYEQFFGPGTRLTVL.

CDR3 nucleotides: TGCGCCAGCAGTGCACCTGGACTAGGAGAAGGCACCGGGGAGCTGTTTTTT. Its translation: CASSAPGLGEGTGELFF. The J gene is TRBJ2-2, the V gene TRBV10-1; 7 bases match TRBD2. Trimming cost V 4 bases and J 4 bases; bases outside gene matches: 12. The CDR3 extends over 17 amino acids. The germline V gene encodes CDR1 WNHNN and CDR2 SYGVQD (reference sequence).

This chain joins TRBV29-1 and TRBJ1-2; no firm D call. The CDR3 consists of 12 residues. Trimming removed 7 bases from V and 0 bases from J, with 9 bases in between. CDR1 SQVTM and CDR2 ANQGSEA come from the germline V gene. The CDR3 reads CSAESSNYGYTF. The CDR3 nucleotides are TGCAGCGCAGAATCGTCTAACTATGGCTACACCTTC.

This chain connects TRBV6-4 to TRBJ2-5; the match to TRBD2 covers 7 bases. CDR1 is MRHNA and CDR2 is SNTAGT in the germline V gene. V shed 0 bases, J shed 4 bases, and the junction held 2 bases outside the gene matches. This CDR3 region has 14 residues. CDR3 region: CASSDSPSGETQYF. The CDR3 DNA reads as TGTGCCAGCAGTGACTCTCCTAGCGGAGAGACCCAGTACTTC.

The V call is TRBV6-5, the J call TRBJ2-5, with a possible D match to TRBD2 (6 bases). CDR3 length: 12 residues. In germline, CDR1 is MNHEY, CDR2 SVGAGI. V was trimmed by 6 bases and J by 5 bases, leaving 10 bases between them. CDR3 in amino acids: CASRGGRETQYF. The CDR3 coding sequence is TGTGCCAGCAGGGGAGGTCGGGAGACCCAGTACTTC.

This clone was counted a few times. CDR3 amino acids: CASSLGRTGFANTGELFF. For the CDR3, the DNA is TGTGCCAGCAGCTTAGGCAGGACAGGCTTCGCGAACACCGGGGAGCTGTTTTTT. This chain links TRBV11-3 with TRBJ2-2; 7 bases are a match to TRBD1. The CDR3 spans 18 residues. Germline CDR1 is SGHNT and CDR2 is YENEEA. With 1 base clipped from V and 0 bases from J, the junction kept 8 bases outside the gene matches.

This chain links TRBV19 with TRBJ2-2; D might be TRBD1 (6 bases). CDR3 length: 16 residues. Per germline, CDR1 LNHDA and CDR2 SQIVND (reference sequence). Trimming stripped 7 bases from V and 0 bases from J, with 15 bases between. The CDR3 here is CASTTPQGTNTGELFF. For the CDR3, the DNA is TGTGCCAGTACCACCCCCCAGGGGACGAACACCGGGGAGCTGTTTTTT. Full variable domain (remainder filled in from reference TRBV19 and TRBJ2-2): DGGITQSPKYLFRKEGQNVTLSCEQNLNHDAMYWYRQDPGQGLRLIYYSQIVNDFQKGDIAEGYSVSREKKESFPLTVTSAQKNPTAFYLCASTTPQGTNTGELFFGEGSRLTVL.

CDR3 loop: CASSLWTGGLGTDTQYF. DNA of the CDR3: TGTGCCAGCAGTTTATGGACAGGGGGGTTGGGCACAGATACGCAGTATTTT. The genes are TRBV28 and TRBJ2-3; 9 nucleotides line up with TRBD1. V trimming: 0 bases; J trimming: 1 base; junction bases outside the gene matches: 5. This CDR3 comprises 17 residues. Germline V gene data show CDR1 as MDHEN and CDR2 as SYDVKM.